Listed here are 22 T cell receptor beta chains from one sample, sequenced in a study of human T cells and chemical hapten exposure. TCRdb recomputed calls from the RACE reads with MiXCR, one row per CDR3 protein. Found here are some 170,000 distinct CDR3 sequences, 20% to 25% of them singletons; the top ten hold over 6.5%. Time point: patch test 1, 2 weeks after DPC sensitization. Documented treatment: therapeutic diphenylcyclopropenone sensitization with weekly scalp DPC. The material was whole blood, obtained in connection with sensitization to the hapten diphenylcyclopropenone (DPC). Receptor source: a woman aged 45-59 years with alopecia areata. Some clones in this sample may be carry-over from other donors' samples.

This chain links TRBV5-1 with TRBJ2-1, with D perhaps assigned TRBD1 or TRBD2 (5 bases each). The CDR3 spans 15 residues. In germline, CDR1 is SGHRS, CDR2 YFSETQ. Trimming shortened V by 4 bases and J by 8 bases, and 19 bases separated the two germline ends. The CDR3 sequence: CASSLGTRALDEQFF. As DNA, the CDR3 is TGCGCCAGCAGCCTGGGGACGAGGGCCTTGGATGAGCAGTTCTTC.

The J gene is TRBJ2-2, the V gene TRBV12-3 or TRBV12-4; D is unclear. CDR3 length equals 14 residues. Deletions cut 2 bases from V and 2 bases from J, with 6 bases between. The CDR3 region has the DNA TGTGCCAGCAGTTTATCCCCAAACACCGGGGAGCTGTTTTTT. This encodes CASSLSPNTGELFF.

This clonotype was seen a handful of times. J is TRBJ1-1 and V is TRBV12-3 or TRBV12-4, with a tentative D call TRBD1 (5 bases). CDR3 size: 11 residues. Between the trimmed V and J ends, which lost 5 bases and 10 bases, there was a span of 11 bases. In DNA, the CDR3 is TGTGCCAGCAGTGCCGGGAGGGGAGCTTTCTTT. It codes for CASSAGRGAFF.

The sample holds a few counts of this clonotype. The CDR3 protein is CASSVVPGNTGELFF. The CDR3 bases are TGTGCCAGCAGCGTAGTACCAGGGAACACCGGGGAGCTGTTTTTT. J is TRBJ2-2 and V is TRBV9; the D is unclear. V was cut by 0 bases and J by 1 base, with 7 bases left in between. This CDR3 spans 15 amino acids. Germline-derived CDR1 and CDR2 are SGDLS and YYNGEE. The variable domain in full, with the rest retrieved from reference TRBV9 and TRBJ2-2, is DSGVTQTPKHLITATGQRVTLRCSPRSGDLSVYWYQQSLDQGLQFLIQYYNGEERAKGNILERFSAQQFPDLHSELNLSSLELGDSALYFCASSVVPGNTGELFFGEGSRLTVL.

This chain joins TRBV7-9 and TRBJ1-6; TRBD1 matches 9 bases. CDR1 and CDR2 from the germline V gene are SEHNR and FQNEAQ (reference sequence). The V gene end was trimmed by 2 bases and the J gene end by 9 bases; junction bases not matched to a gene: 8. The CDR3 runs 16 residues. The CDR3 region is CASSLQDGTGTSPLHF. The CDR3, as DNA: TGTGCCAGCAGCTTACAAGACGGGACAGGGACTTCACCCCTCCACTTT.

The CDR3 loop reads CASSSGAGDTQYF. CDR3 bases: TGTGCCAGCAGTTCCGGGGCCGGAGATACGCAGTATTTT. V is TRBV12-3 or TRBV12-4 and J is TRBJ2-3, with D perhaps being TRBD1 or TRBD2 (5 bases each). Trimming removed 4 bases from V and 5 bases from J, with 10 bases in between. The CDR3 has 13 amino acids.

This rearrangement joins TRBV5-1 to TRBJ1-1; 8 bases are shared with TRBD1. Germline V lookup: CDR1 SGHRS, CDR2 YFSETQ. The V and J ends lost 6 bases and 3 bases, in that order; junction bases with no gene match: 13. This CDR3 spans 16 amino acids. The CDR3 sequence: CASTLIRTGKDTEAFF. CDR3 nucleotide sequence: TGCGCCAGCACCCTCATACGGACAGGGAAGGACACTGAAGCTTTCTTT.

This clonotype has just a few counts. V and J are TRBV3-1 and TRBJ1-1, with 7 nucleotides matching TRBD1. This CDR3 comprises 13 residues. CDR1 and CDR2 (germline): LGHDT, YNNKEL (reference sequence). V shed 8 bases, J shed 1 base, and the junction held 4 bases outside the gene matches. In DNA form, the CDR3 reads TGTGCCAGCGGGGGACAGACGAACACTGAAGCTTTCTTT. It yields the protein CASGGQTNTEAFF.

The rearrangement uses TRBV9 and TRBJ1-2; no clear D. Germline CDR1 reads SGDLS; CDR2 reads YYNGEE. The CDR3 is 13 amino acids. V was trimmed by 3 bases and J by 8 bases, leaving 14 bases between them. The CDR3 spells CASSAPVVNGYTF. In DNA, the CDR3 is TGTGCCAGCAGCGCACCGGTCGTTAACGGCTACACCTTC.

The chain uses TRBV27 and TRBJ2-2; 10 nucleotides line up with TRBD1. The CDR3 sequence is 14 residues long. V dropped 8 bases and J dropped 3; count of bases not matched to a gene: 3. Germline V gene lookup returns CDR1 MNHEY and CDR2 SMNVEV (reference sequence). CDR3 in DNA: TGTGCCAGCGGGGGACAGGGGTACACCGGGGAGCTGTTTTTT. Amino acid sequence: CASGGQGYTGELFF.

The rearrangement uses TRBV5-6 and TRBJ2-2; no reliable D call. The germline CDR1 and CDR2 sequences are SGHDT and YYEEEE. The CDR3 is made up of 13 amino acids. V was shortened by 0 bases and J by 6 bases, with 6 bases between the two germline ends. The chain's CDR3 is CASSLGGPGELFF. As DNA, the CDR3 is TGTGCCAGCAGCTTGGGTGGACCCGGGGAGCTGTTTTTT.

V usage is TRBV5-1 and J usage is TRBJ2-4; 7 bases align to TRBD2. The V gene's germline CDR1 is SGHRS and CDR2 YFSETQ. V trimming: 0 bases; J trimming: 8 bases; junction bases outside the gene matches: 8. This CDR3 has 15 amino acids. Here the CDR3 DNA reads TGCGCCAGCAGCTTGGACGGGACTATCCTAGACATTCAGTACTTC. Translating it yields CASSLDGTILDIQYF. The full variable domain, in which reference TRBV5-1 and TRBJ2-4 provide the parts outside the CDR3, is KAGVTQTPRYLIKTRGQQVTLSCSPISGHRSVSWYQQTPGQGLQFLFEYFSETQRNKGNFPGRFSGRQFSNSRSEMNVSTLELGDSALYLCASSLDGTILDIQYFGAGTRLSVL.

This clonotype was observed a few times. The chain uses TRBV2 and TRBJ2-1, with TRBD2 matching 9 bases. The CDR3 consists of 14 residues. The germline gives CDR1 SNHLY, CDR2 FYNNEI. The ends lost 7 bases at V and 8 bases at J; junction bases unmatched: 9. The CDR3 bases are TGTGCCAGCACCCGGGAAGCGGGAGGCTATGAGCAGTTCTTC. It codes for CASTREAGGYEQFF.

This clonotype was recorded once. The CDR3 nucleotides read TGTGCCAGCAGCCCAACACCTACCTACGAGCAGTACTTC. Its protein is CASSPTPTYEQYF. The chain is built from TRBV7-2 and TRBJ2-7; D unresolved. Germline CDR1 is SGHTA and CDR2 is FQGNSA. V dropped 5 bases and J dropped 2 bases, with 10 bases sitting between them. The CDR3 consists of 13 residues.

The chain links TRBV5-1 to TRBJ1-1; TRBD1 might be the D (5 bases). V was clipped by 4 bases and J by 4 bases, with 26 bases between them. CDR1 and CDR2 from the germline V gene are SGHRS and YFSETQ. CDR3 length: 18 residues. The CDR3, as DNA: TGCGCCAGCAGCGTCATGCCTGGGACCCAAATCACCGGCACTGAAGCTTTCTTT. Encoded protein: CASSVMPGTQITGTEAFF.

This clonotype was counted between two and nine times. The chain recombines TRBV27 with TRBJ2-5; 9 nucleotides line up with TRBD2. This CDR3 has 16 residues. V shed 2 bases, J shed 9 bases, and the junction held 13 bases outside the gene matches. Germline loops: CDR1 MNHEY, CDR2 SMNVEV (reference sequence). CDR3 sequence (DNA): TGTGCCAGCAGTTTAATGGCTAGCGGGACAACCGGGGCCCAGTACTTC. It specifies CASSLMASGTTGAQYF.

This clonotype showed up just a few times. The V call is TRBV29-1, the J call TRBJ2-3; 9 positions match TRBD2. Germline V gene data show CDR1 as SQVTM and CDR2 as ANQGSEA. The length of the CDR3 is 15 residues. The ends lost 0 bases at V and 5 bases at J; junction bases unmatched: 6. The CDR3 reads CSVEDPSGNEDTQYF. The CDR3 bases are TGCAGCGTTGAAGATCCTAGCGGGAATGAAGATACGCAGTATTTT.

This clonotype has only a few counts. The V gene is TRBV20-1, the J gene TRBJ2-1; 12 bases agree with TRBD2. The length of the CDR3 is 20 residues. Germline V gene data show CDR1 as DFQATT and CDR2 as SNEGSKA (reference sequence). V shed 3 bases, J shed 0 bases, and the junction held 15 bases outside the gene matches. The CDR3 sequence is CSARITGGTSGYGSYNEQFF. The CDR3 bases are TGCAGTGCTAGGATAACAGGGGGGACTAGCGGGTACGGCTCCTACAATGAGCAGTTCTTC.

The chain carries TRBV5-1 and TRBJ2-1; 8 nucleotides line up with TRBD2. Germline V gene sequence: CDR1 SGHRS, CDR2 YFSETQ. V dropped 3 bases and J dropped 2; count of bases not matched to a gene: 1. CDR3 length: 14 amino acids. The CDR3 sequence is CASSSRGAYNEQFF. The CDR3 DNA reads as TGCGCCAGCAGCTCGCGGGGGGCCTACAATGAGCAGTTCTTC. Complete variable domain (other parts from reference TRBV5-1 and TRBJ2-1): KAGVTQTPRYLIKTRGQQVTLSCSPISGHRSVSWYQQTPGQGLQFLFEYFSETQRNKGNFPGRFSGRQFSNSRSEMNVSTLELGDSALYLCASSSRGAYNEQFFGPGTRLTVL.

J is TRBJ2-2 and V is TRBV7-8; 10 bases fit TRBD2. After removal of 5 bases from V and 6 bases from J, the junction contained 3 bases not matched to a gene. Looked up from germline, CDR1 is SGHVS and CDR2 is FQNEAQ. This CDR3 spans 14 amino acids. The CDR3 nucleotides are TGTGCCAGCAGCCACGGACTAGCGGCCGGGGAGCTGTTTTTT. Its protein product is CASSHGLAAGELFF.

The rearrangement joins TRBV12-3 or TRBV12-4 to TRBJ1-2; TRBD1 might be the D (6 bases). This CDR3 spans 14 amino acids. With 7 bases removed from V and 6 bases from J, the gap between germline ends came to 18 bases. The CDR3 reads CASTYGGGRNGYTF. In DNA form, the CDR3 reads TGTGCCAGCACCTATGGGGGGGGGCGTAATGGCTACACCTTC.

This clonotype was seen a few times. The V gene is TRBV4-2, the J gene TRBJ2-1, with unresolved D. V was cut by 0 bases and J by 1 base, with 13 bases left in between. The germline CDR1 and CDR2 sequences are LGHNA and YNFKEQ. The length of the CDR3 is 17 residues. CDR3 coding DNA: TGTGCCAGCAGCCAAGACCTTAGAACGGAGTCCTACAATGAGCAGTTCTTC. This sequence encodes CASSQDLRTESYNEQFF.